Each of the 20 T cell receptor beta chains below was sequenced from the same sample in a study of graft-versus-host responses after intestinal transplantation. Which antigens these TCRs recognize remains unknown. Only in-frame clones appear in the TCRdb table, and some are missing; sequencing was by immunoSEQ multiplex PCR. The data hold about 100,000 clones, with over 75% observed a single time. The sequencing used unstimulated CD4+ T cells sorted from spleen or lymph node cells, collected before intestinal transplant. Every receptor here comes from a human donor who received an intestinal transplant.

The chain is built from TRBV7-7 and TRBJ2-1; 7 bases line up with TRBD2. CDR3 length equals 16 residues. The germline V gene has CDR1 SSHAT and CDR2 FNYEAQ (reference sequence). J was trimmed by 9 bases and V by 1 base; bases with no gene match: 12. The CDR3 DNA reads TGTGCCAGCAGCTTAGGGTTCCCTACGGCGGGAGCTGAGCAGTTCTTC. This sequence encodes CASSLGFPTAGAEQFF.

This clone occurred a few times. This chain joins TRBV29-1 and TRBJ2-7; 13 nucleotides agree with TRBD2. The CDR3 runs 14 residues. Germline loops: CDR1 SQVTM, CDR2 ANQGSEA. Losses at the gene ends were 6 bases for V and 6 bases for J; bases not matched to a gene: 8. This CDR3 reads CSVALAGGPTEQYF. The CDR3, as DNA: TGCAGCGTGGCACTAGCGGGAGGGCCTACCGAGCAGTACTTC.

This chain links TRBV5-4 with TRBJ2-2; TRBD2 matches 7 bases. This CDR3 region has 15 residues. Trimming at V came to 4 bases and at J to 0 bases, leaving 3 bases not matched to a gene. Germline loops: CDR1 SGHNT, CDR2 YYREEE (reference sequence). DNA of the CDR3: TGTGCCAGCAGCACAAGCGGGGCGAACACCGGGGAGCTGTTTTTT. Its translation is CASSTSGANTGELFF.

This clone counts as medium-sized (0.01 to 0.1%). This chain uses TRBV5-4 with TRBJ1-4; 7 bases fit TRBD1. Germline assignment: CDR1 SGHNT and CDR2 YYREEE (reference sequence). This CDR3 region has 16 residues. The V segment lost 0 bases and the J segment 2 bases; nucleotides outside the gene matches: 4. The CDR3 coding sequence is TGTGCCAGCAGCTTGGGACAGGGAGGGACTAATGAAAAACTGTTTTTT. Translation: CASSLGQGGTNEKLFF. The complete variable domain, with remaining parts taken from reference TRBV5-4 and TRBJ1-4, reads ETGVTQSPTHLIKTRGQQVTLRCSSQSGHNTVSWYQQALGQGPQFIFQYYREEENGRGNFPPRFSGLQFPNYSSELNVNALELDDSALYLCASSLGQGGTNEKLFFGSGTQLSVL.

This chain uses TRBV7-2 with TRBJ1-2; D call uncertain. V lost 5 bases and J lost 2, with 9 bases in between. Germline lookup yields CDR1 SGHTA and CDR2 FQGNSA. The CDR3 sequence is 13 residues long. CDR3 DNA: TGTGCCAGCAGCCCGAGGGTGAACTATGGCTACACCTTC. Its protein is CASSPRVNYGYTF.

This chain uses TRBV28 with TRBJ1-5; perhaps TRBD1 as D (5 bases). The V end was cut by 3 bases, the J end by 3 bases, with 12 bases between. The germline gives CDR1 MDHEN, CDR2 SYDVKM. The CDR3 is 15 amino acids. The CDR3 region is CASSFQSRVNQPQHF. The CDR3 DNA follows: TGTGCCAGCAGTTTCCAGTCCAGGGTCAATCAGCCCCAGCATTTT.

This clone was found a few times. This specimen includes other DNA sequences encoding the same CDR3. The V and J genes are TRBV19 and TRBJ2-7, with 9 bases identical to TRBD1. Unmatched junction bases numbered 4, after V lost 5 bases and J lost 2 bases. The germline V gene has CDR1 LNHDA and CDR2 SQIVND (reference sequence). The CDR3 is made up of 14 amino acids. The DNA for the CDR3 is TGTGCCAGTAGTCTCCGGGACAGGGCCTACGAGCAGTACTTC. Translated: CASSLRDRAYEQYF.

The chain joins TRBV4-2 to TRBJ2-2; 11 bases agree with TRBD2. The CDR3 consists of 16 residues. Germline V gene lookup returns CDR1 LGHNA and CDR2 YNFKEQ. Trimming took 2 bases from V and 1 from J; bases not matched to a gene: 0. As DNA, the CDR3 is TGTGCCAGCAGCCAAACTAGCGGGGGGAACACCGGGGAGCTGTTTTTT. This codes for CASSQTSGGNTGELFF.

The V call is TRBV4-1, the J call TRBJ2-1, with D maybe TRBD2 (7 bases). With 8 bases removed from V and 7 bases from J, the gap between germline ends came to 15 bases. The CDR3 loop spans 13 amino acids. Germline V lookup: CDR1 MGHRA, CDR2 YSYEKL. CDR3 in DNA: TGCGCCAGCTCCCTCGGGGGGCTAAATGAGCAGTTCTTC. Translated: CASSLGGLNEQFF.

This clone has only one observation. This CDR3 is CASSQSTWGAFF. The DNA of the CDR3 is TGTGCCAGCAGCCAATCCACATGGGGAGCTTTCTTT. The chain recombines TRBV16 with TRBJ1-1; no clear D. Trimming removed 0 bases from V and 10 bases from J, with 9 bases in between. The CDR3 spans 12 residues. CDR1 and CDR2 (germline): KGHSY, FQNENV. The full variable domain, completed using reference TRBV16 and TRBJ1-1, is GEEVAQTPKHLVRGEGQKAKLYCAPIKGHSYVFWYQQVLKNEFKFLISFQNENVFDETGMPKERFSAKCLPNSPCSLEIQATKLEDSAVYFCASSQSTWGAFFGQGTRLTVV.

V is TRBV5-4 and J is TRBJ1-6; 9 bases agree with TRBD1. Germline V gives CDR1 SGHNT, CDR2 YYREEE (reference sequence). V trimming: 0 bases; J trimming: 8 bases; junction bases outside the gene matches: 3. The CDR3 is 15 residues long. CDR3 sequence reads: CASSLAGTGYSPLHF. In nucleotides, the CDR3 is TGTGCCAGCAGCTTGGCCGGGACAGGGTATTCACCCCTCCACTTT.

This rearrangement joins TRBV5-5 to TRBJ1-4; 7 positions agree with TRBD1. V dropped 4 bases and J dropped 4; count of bases not matched to a gene: 10. Germline CDR1 is SGHKS and CDR2 is YYEKEE (reference sequence). This CDR3 spans 16 amino acids. The CDR3 is CASSQLSGGFNEKLFF. The CDR3 bases are TGTGCCAGCAGCCAGCTGTCAGGGGGATTTAATGAAAAACTGTTTTTT.

The rearrangement joins TRBV5-1 to TRBJ2-1; TRBD1 agrees at 7 bases. The germline gives CDR1 SGHRS, CDR2 YFSETQ. The V and J ends lost 4 bases and 3 bases, in that order; junction bases with no gene match: 1. The CDR3 has 13 amino acids. CDR3 bases: TGCGCCAGCAGCCGACAGGGCTACAATGAGCAGTTCTTC. It encodes CASSRQGYNEQFF.

The chain couples TRBV5-1 to TRBJ2-3, with 8 bases matching TRBD2. J was trimmed by 2 bases and V by 0 bases; bases with no gene match: 2. Germline V CDR1 and CDR2: SGHRS, YFSETQ. This CDR3 spans 15 amino acids. CDR3 protein: CASSLAAGDTDTQYF. For the CDR3, the DNA is TGCGCCAGCAGCTTGGCAGCGGGGGACACAGATACGCAGTATTTT.

The CDR3 protein is CASSLWGDYGYTF. The CDR3 region has the DNA TGTGCCAGCAGTTTATGGGGGGACTATGGCTACACCTTC. This chain joins TRBV27 and TRBJ1-2; the D gene is possibly TRBD1 (5 bases). The germline gives CDR1 MNHEY, CDR2 SMNVEV (reference sequence). The CDR3 runs to 13 residues. V dropped 1 base and J dropped 3 bases, with 6 bases sitting between them.

J is TRBJ2-3 and V is TRBV7-9; D is unresolved. Trimming took 5 bases from V and 6 from J, leaving 18 bases between them. The CDR3 covers 15 residues. Germline CDR1 reads SEHNR; CDR2 reads FQNEAQ (reference sequence). The CDR3 is CASSRRNPLTDTQYF. Written as DNA, the CDR3 is TGTGCCAGCAGCAGAAGAAACCCCCTAACTGATACGCAGTATTTT.

This clone occurred a few times. The rearrangement uses TRBV6-5 and TRBJ1-6; D ambiguous. Germline lookup yields CDR1 MNHEY and CDR2 SVGAGI. With 2 bases removed from V and 14 bases from J, the gap between germline ends came to 13 bases. CDR3 length: 13 amino acids. The chain's CDR3 is CASSYGFSAALHF. The DNA for the CDR3 is TGTGCCAGCAGTTACGGGTTTTCGGCCGCCCTCCACTTT.

The chain has TRBV5-1 and TRBJ2-4; D may be TRBD1 (6 bases). CDR3 length: 20 amino acids. Trimming left V 0 bases short and J 0 bases short, with 22 bases between. The germline gives CDR1 SGHRS, CDR2 YFSETQ. In DNA, the CDR3 is TGCGCCAGCAGCTTGGCCGAAGGCAGTGGGGGCCTGGGAGCCAAAAACATTCAGTACTTC. Its protein product is CASSLAEGSGGLGAKNIQYF.

The V gene is TRBV5-4, the J gene TRBJ1-5; possibly TRBD1 for D (5 bases). This CDR3 has 16 amino acids. Trimming pared 0 bases from V and 1 base from J, leaving 11 bases between. CDR1 is SGHNT, CDR2 YYREEE, per germline (reference sequence). CDR3: CASSLVWTRSNQPQHF. The CDR3 DNA reads as TGTGCCAGCAGCTTGGTGTGGACAAGGAGCAATCAGCCCCAGCATTTT. Combining the CDR3 with reference TRBV5-4 and TRBJ1-5 gives the whole variable domain ETGVTQSPTHLIKTRGQQVTLRCSSQSGHNTVSWYQQALGQGPQFIFQYYREEENGRGNFPPRFSGLQFPNYSSELNVNALELDDSALYLCASSLVWTRSNQPQHFGDGTRLSIL.

This sequence joins TRBV12-5 and TRBJ1-6; unclear D gene. Deletions cut 0 bases from V and 4 bases from J, with 10 bases between. The CDR3 covers 16 residues. Germline CDR1 is LGHNT and CDR2 is FRNRAP. The CDR3 DNA sequence: TGTGCTAGTGGTTTGGTAAAAAGGCCATATAATTCACCCCTCCACTTT. It yields the protein CASGLVKRPYNSPLHF.